This T cell receptor beta chain was identified in a study of patients and donors after allogeneic stem cell transplantation. A single record per CDR3 protein comes from TCRdb applying MiXCR to the RT-PCR reads. Of 400,000 to 450,000 distinct CDR3 sequences listed, roughly 17% are singletons. This clonotype was seen only a few times. CDR1 is SGHRS and CDR2 is YFSETQ in the germline V gene. V was pared by 2 bases and J by 3 bases, with 11 bases of the junction left unmatched. The CDR3 extends over 17 amino acids. This rearrangement joins TRBV5-1 to TRBJ1-2; TRBD1 aligns across 9 bases. The specimen was blood, either unsorted or a sorted T cell fraction (not recorded which). The sequence was collected from a human donor who was either an allogeneic HSCT recipient or a stem cell or donor lymphocyte infusion donor (not recorded which). It is not recorded whose cells these are; they may come from a transplant donor. The CDR3 loop is CASSLAGQGPMDYGYTF. The CDR3 DNA is TGCGCCAGCAGCTTAGCGGGACAGGGCCCAATGGACTATGGCTACACCTTC.